This TCR beta chain came from a study of CD8+ T cells in alopecia areata. Study summary: Oral tofacitinib (5 to 10 mg twice daily) was administered to treated patients. Tofacitinib dosing lasted 6 to 18 months, which was then followed by 6 months off drug.

Sequencing templates came from extracted RNA that was reverse transcribed into cDNA. Sequencing was performed with immunoSEQ multiplex PCR; in TCRdb, only in-frame clones are kept and a portion is missing. This table has about 150,000 clones, about 90% appearing once. Germline V gene sequence: CDR1 SQVTM, CDR2 ANQGSEA. V lost 7 bases and J lost 2; bases outside the gene matches: 6. The CDR3 totals 14 residues. The chain recombines TRBV29-1 with TRBJ2-2; 8 positions agree with TRBD2. Sequences were derived from CD8+ T cells sorted from blood, sampled at week 0. This TCR derives from a human donor with alopecia areata. The CDR3 DNA sequence: TGCAGCGCGGGAAGCGGGAGCAACACCGGGGAGCTGTTTTTT. As protein: CSAGSGSNTGELFF.